These 21 T cell receptor beta chains were all obtained from the same sample, sequenced in a study of T cell responses to AZD1222 COVID-19 vaccine (dated by TCRdb to the early 2020s). Library generation was performed with the immunoSEQ multiplex PCR assay. Held by TCRdb, this immuneACCESS table contains in-frame sequences only and omits some clones. Under half of the omission traces to an unresolved V gene where checked; the cause of the rest is unknown. This sample holds about 120,000 clones; 85% to 90% were observed only once. The leading ten clones occupy approximately 7.1% of the sample. Reading the label with the study, this specimen's time point is: about 28 days (+/-7) after the second vaccine dose. The starting material was peripheral blood, obtained 28 days after the second AZD1222 dose. Source of these receptors: an adult who received the AZD1222 COVID-19 vaccine.

The J gene is TRBJ1-2, the V gene TRBV19; TRBD1 matches 7 bases. Germline V lookup: CDR1 LNHDA, CDR2 SQIVND (reference sequence). CDR3 size: 14 residues. Trimming took 9 bases from V and 4 from J; bases not matched to a gene: 11. CDR3 protein: CASRGRTGLYGYTF. The CDR3 nucleotides read TGTGCCAGCCGTGGACGGACAGGCCTCTATGGCTACACCTTC.

This clone was seen a single time. The chain couples TRBV7-2 to TRBJ1-3; D is possibly TRBD1 (5 bases). V was cut by 4 bases and J by 0 bases, with 13 bases left in between. Germline V gene sequence: CDR1 SGHTA, CDR2 FQGNSA. The CDR3 extends over 16 amino acids. CDR3 bases: TGTGCCAGCAGCTCTAGACAGACGAGCTCTGGAAACACCATATATTTT. Amino acid sequence: CASSSRQTSSGNTIYF.

This clone appeared a single time. This sequence joins TRBV5-1 and TRBJ1-3, with TRBD1 matching 7 bases. There are 15 residues in the CDR3. After removal of 4 bases from V and 1 base from J, the junction contained 5 bases not matched to a gene. Germline V gene sequence: CDR1 SGHRS, CDR2 YFSETQ. The CDR3 region is CASSGRGESGNTIYF. The CDR3 nucleotides are TGCGCCAGCAGCGGCAGGGGGGAGTCTGGAAACACCATATATTTT.

V usage is TRBV9 and J usage is TRBJ2-7, with D unresolved. V lost 0 bases, J lost 2 bases, and 12 bases lay in between. The CDR3 loop spans 15 amino acids. From germline, CDR1 is SGDLS and CDR2 YYNGEE. The CDR3 coding sequence is TGTGCCAGCAGCGTAGGGTCAGGTGGTACCTACGAGCAGTACTTC. Amino acid sequence: CASSVGSGGTYEQYF.

The sample holds one count of this clone. The V and J genes are TRBV29-1 and TRBJ1-1; the D gene is possibly TRBD1 (6 bases). CDR3 length: 13 amino acids. CDR1 and CDR2 from the germline V gene are SQVTM and ANQGSEA. Trimming took 6 bases from V and 4 from J, leaving 15 bases between them. The CDR3, as DNA: TGCAGCGTAGGATTTCACAGGGCCACTGAAGCTTTCTTT. Translation: CSVGFHRATEAFF.

The CDR3 loop is CASSGGMSQPQHF. The CDR3 region has the DNA TGTGCCAGCAGCGGGGGTATGTCTCAGCCCCAGCATTTT. The chain combines TRBV7-9 with TRBJ1-5, with D perhaps TRBD1 (5 bases). Trimming took off 5 bases at V and 6 bases at J, with 11 bases between the two ends. The CDR3 is 13 amino acids. Germline V CDR1 and CDR2: SEHNR, FQNEAQ (reference sequence).

V usage is TRBV28 and J usage is TRBJ2-7; TRBD2 aligns across 7 bases. Germline loops: CDR1 MDHEN, CDR2 SYDVKM. Unmatched junction bases numbered 12, after V lost 4 bases and J lost 3 bases. CDR3 length: 16 amino acids. For the CDR3, the DNA is TGTGCCAGCAGTTCTGGGGGGGTCGGTGGGCGCTACGAGCAGTACTTC. It yields the protein CASSSGGVGGRYEQYF.

V is TRBV6-5 and J is TRBJ1-3; the D is unclear. V shed 5 bases and J shed 8 bases, with 16 bases lying between them. This CDR3 has 14 amino acids. Germline V lookup: CDR1 MNHEY, CDR2 SVGAGI. The CDR3, as DNA: TGTGCCAGCAGTACCGGGTCCCATCCGGACACCATATATTTT. The encoded protein is CASSTGSHPDTIYF.

The rearrangement joins TRBV2 to TRBJ1-3; a possible D gene is TRBD1 (6 bases). The germline V gene encodes CDR1 SNHLY and CDR2 FYNNEI. The V gene lost 8 bases and the J gene lost 4 bases, with 18 bases spanning the gap. CDR3 length: 15 residues. CDR3: CASRRDTGLGNTIYF. DNA of the CDR3: TGTGCCAGCCGGAGGGACACAGGCCTGGGAAACACCATATATTTT.

The chain uses TRBV18 and TRBJ2-3; maybe TRBD2 (6 bases). Trimming stripped 4 bases from V and 6 bases from J, with 11 bases between. The germline V gene has CDR1 KGHSH and CDR2 LQKENI. The CDR3 is 13 amino acids. This CDR3 is CASSLTSGDTQYF. The CDR3, as DNA: TGTGCCAGCTCACTGACGAGCGGGGATACGCAGTATTTT.

The chain has TRBV7-2 and TRBJ1-1; weak D call: TRBD1 (5 bases). V lost 1 base, J lost 0 bases, and 6 bases lay in between. In germline, CDR1 is SGHTA, CDR2 FQGNSA. This CDR3 region has 14 residues. The chain's CDR3 is CASSLGGVNTEAFF. CDR3 nucleotide sequence: TGTGCCAGCAGCTTAGGGGGGGTGAACACTGAAGCTTTCTTT.

V gene TRBV19 combines with J gene TRBJ1-1, with 7 bases identical to TRBD1. V dropped 6 bases and J dropped 0; count of bases not matched to a gene: 4. Germline assignment: CDR1 LNHDA and CDR2 SQIVND (reference sequence). This CDR3 is 14 amino acids long. CDR3 in DNA: TGTGCCAGTAGCCTGACAGGGCTGAACACTGAAGCTTTCTTT. As protein: CASSLTGLNTEAFF.

The J gene is TRBJ1-5, the V gene TRBV19; TRBD1 aligns across 11 bases. Germline trimming cut 5 bases from V and 6 bases from J; bases unmatched to any gene: 6. CDR3 size: 15 residues. Germline V lookup: CDR1 LNHDA, CDR2 SQIVND (reference sequence). The CDR3 sequence: CASSPGTGGFQPQHF. CDR3 sequence (DNA): TGTGCCAGTAGTCCCGGGACAGGGGGTTTTCAGCCCCAGCATTTT.

The chain couples TRBV11-2 to TRBJ2-7; either TRBD1 or TRBD2 may fit D (5 bases each). Germline CDR1 is SGHAT and CDR2 is FQNNGV. Trimming shortened V by 0 bases and J by 3 bases, and 9 bases separated the two germline ends. The CDR3 extends over 14 amino acids. Here the CDR3 DNA reads TGTGCCAGCAGCTTAGAAGGGACGTACTACGAGCAGTACTTC. This translates into CASSLEGTYYEQYF.

The chain recombines TRBV4-1 with TRBJ2-2; the match to TRBD2 covers 8 bases. Germline V CDR1 and CDR2: MGHRA, YSYEKL. This CDR3 has 17 amino acids. Trimming cost V 4 bases and J 0 bases; bases outside gene matches: 7. The CDR3 DNA follows: TGCGCCAGCAGCCGGAAAGCGGGGGACGCGAACACCGGGGAGCTGTTTTTT. Translation gives CASSRKAGDANTGELFF.

The chain recombines TRBV30 with TRBJ1-3; D is unresolved. This CDR3 comprises 14 residues. CDR1 is GTSNPN and CDR2 is SVGIG in the germline V gene (reference sequence). Trimming removed 4 bases from V and 0 bases from J, with 10 bases in between. The CDR3 DNA follows: TGTGCCTGGACGGGCGGGAACTCTGGAAACACCATATATTTT. Its translation is CAWTGGNSGNTIYF.

The chain is built from TRBV28 and TRBJ1-5; no firm D call. The germline V gene encodes CDR1 MDHEN and CDR2 SYDVKM. The CDR3 extends over 12 amino acids. Trimming removed 4 bases from V and 8 bases from J, with 9 bases in between. This CDR3 reads CASSSSLEPQHF. For the CDR3, the DNA is TGTGCCAGCAGTTCTAGCTTGGAGCCCCAGCATTTT.

The CDR3 spells CASSQGKDTTNYGYTF. DNA for the CDR3: TGTGCCAGCAGCCAAGGCAAGGACACAACTAACTATGGCTACACCTTC. The rearrangement links TRBV4-2 to TRBJ1-2; D possibly corresponds to TRBD1 (5 bases). The CDR3 loop spans 16 amino acids. Trimming cost V 1 base and J 0 bases, with 12 bases left between them. Germline V gives CDR1 LGHNA, CDR2 YNFKEQ.

The CDR3 spells CASSLVGQSSYEQYF. CDR3 sequence (DNA): TGTGCCAGCAGCTTAGTGGGGCAGTCTTCCTACGAGCAGTACTTC. This chain uses TRBV7-8 with TRBJ2-7; D is perhaps TRBD1 (5 bases). Germline CDR1 SGHVS, CDR2 FQNEAQ. The CDR3 length is 15 residues. Trimming took off 1 base at V and 1 base at J, with 11 bases between the two ends.

The chain employs TRBV5-8 and TRBJ2-7; the match to TRBD1 covers 9 bases. The length of the CDR3 is 15 residues. With 6 bases clipped from V and 3 bases from J, the junction kept 10 bases outside the gene matches. CDR1 is SGHTS, CDR2 YDEGEE, per germline. The CDR3 sequence is CASTYRGTGYYEQYF. The CDR3 nucleotides read TGTGCCAGCACCTACAGGGGGACAGGGTACTACGAGCAGTACTTC.

The chain combines TRBV29-1 with TRBJ1-2; possibly TRBD1 for D (6 bases). The V end lost 5 bases, the J end lost 2 bases, and 12 bases lay between the germline ends. Germline CDR1 is SQVTM and CDR2 is ANQGSEA. This CDR3 has 13 amino acids. CDR3 coding DNA: TGCAGCGTTTTAAACCAGGGGAACTATGGCTACACCTTC. It encodes CSVLNQGNYGYTF. Drawing the rest from reference TRBV29-1 and TRBJ1-2, the complete variable domain is SAVISQKPSRDICQRGTSLTIQCQVDSQVTMMFWYRQQPGQSLTLIATANQGSEATYESGFVIDKFPISRPNLTFSTLTVSNMSPEDSSIYLCSVLNQGNYGYTFGSGTRLTVV.